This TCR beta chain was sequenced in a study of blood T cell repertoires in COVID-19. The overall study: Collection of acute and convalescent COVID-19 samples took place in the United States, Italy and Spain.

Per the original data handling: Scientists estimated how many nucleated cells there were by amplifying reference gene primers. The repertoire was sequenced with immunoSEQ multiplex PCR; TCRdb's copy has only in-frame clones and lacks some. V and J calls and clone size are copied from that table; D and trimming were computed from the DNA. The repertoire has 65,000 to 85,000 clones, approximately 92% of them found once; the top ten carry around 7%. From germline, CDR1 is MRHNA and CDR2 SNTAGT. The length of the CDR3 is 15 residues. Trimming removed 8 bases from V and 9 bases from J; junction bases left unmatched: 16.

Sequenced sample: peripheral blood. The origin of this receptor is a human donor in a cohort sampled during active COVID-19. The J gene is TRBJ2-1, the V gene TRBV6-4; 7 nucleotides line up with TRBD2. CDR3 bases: TGTGCCAGCGCGAGGACTAGTGGATGGGGAAGTGAGCAGTTCTTC. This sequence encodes CASARTSGWGSEQFF.